This T cell receptor (beta chain) was recorded in a study of PD-1 blockade in classical Hodgkin lymphoma. Each patient relapsed following autologous stem cell transplantation, and prior brentuximab vedotin exposure differed. Study results and limitations: The baseline diversity of complete responders showed similarity to that of newly diagnosed patients.

The method was immunoSEQ multiplex PCR; TCRdb's version includes in-frame clones alone and lacks a portion of them. The data hold approximately 17,000 clones, with over 80% observed a single time. The V gene's germline CDR1 is MNHNS and CDR2 SASEGT. This CDR3 has 13 amino acids. V was pared by 6 bases and J by 7 bases, with 5 bases of the junction left unmatched. In the case of this clone: Its antigen is as yet unknown.

V usage is TRBV6-1 and J usage is TRBJ1-4; 7 positions agree with TRBD1. This TCR came from a human donor with classical Hodgkin lymphoma. The starting material was peripheral blood mononuclear cells (PBMCs), obtained at baseline. In nucleotides, the CDR3 is TGTGCCAGCAGCTCCGGGACAGCTGAAAAACTGTTTTTT. Encoded protein: CASSSGTAEKLFF.